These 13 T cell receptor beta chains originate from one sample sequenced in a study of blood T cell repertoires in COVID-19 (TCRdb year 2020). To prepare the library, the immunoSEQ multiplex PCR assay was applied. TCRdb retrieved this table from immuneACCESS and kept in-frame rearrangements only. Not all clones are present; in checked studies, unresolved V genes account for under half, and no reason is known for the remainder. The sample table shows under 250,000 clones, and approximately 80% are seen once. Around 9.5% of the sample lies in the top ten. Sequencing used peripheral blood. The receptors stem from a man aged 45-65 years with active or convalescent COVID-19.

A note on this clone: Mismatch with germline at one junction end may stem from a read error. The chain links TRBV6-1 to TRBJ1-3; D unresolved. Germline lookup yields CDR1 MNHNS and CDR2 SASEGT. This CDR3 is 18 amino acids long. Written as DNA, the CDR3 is TGTGCCAGCAGTCAAGCGTCCGCAGGCCCTGACTCTGGAAACACCATATATTTT. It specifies CASSQASAGPDSGNTIYF.

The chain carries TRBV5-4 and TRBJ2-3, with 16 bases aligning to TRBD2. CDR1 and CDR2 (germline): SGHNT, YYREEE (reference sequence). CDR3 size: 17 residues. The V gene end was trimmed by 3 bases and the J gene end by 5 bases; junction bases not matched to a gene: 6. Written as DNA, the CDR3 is TGTGCCAGCAGCTCCGGGACTAGCGGGGGGGCTGTAGATACGCAGTATTTT. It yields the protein CASSSGTSGGAVDTQYF.

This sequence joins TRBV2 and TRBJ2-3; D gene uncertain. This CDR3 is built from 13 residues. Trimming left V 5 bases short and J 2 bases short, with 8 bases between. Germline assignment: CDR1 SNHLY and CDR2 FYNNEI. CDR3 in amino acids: CASSYTITDTQYF. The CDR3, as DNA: TGTGCCAGCAGTTACACTATCACAGATACGCAGTATTTT.

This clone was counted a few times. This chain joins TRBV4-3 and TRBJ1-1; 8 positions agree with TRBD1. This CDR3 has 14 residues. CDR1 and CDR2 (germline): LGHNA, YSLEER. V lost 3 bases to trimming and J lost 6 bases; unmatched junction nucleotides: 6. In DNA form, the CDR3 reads TGCGCCAGCAGCCATACAGGGGGGGCGGCTGAAGCTTTCTTT. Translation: CASSHTGGAAEAFF.

CDR3 protein: CASSPLPASGATDTQYF. The CDR3 region has the DNA TGCGCCAGCAGCCCCCTCCCGGCTAGCGGGGCCACAGATACGCAGTATTTT. The chain is built from TRBV4-3 and TRBJ2-3, with 9 bases aligning to TRBD2. CDR1 and CDR2 (germline): LGHNA, YSLEER. The CDR3 length is 17 residues. The V gene end was trimmed by 4 bases and the J gene end by 2 bases; junction bases not matched to a gene: 10.

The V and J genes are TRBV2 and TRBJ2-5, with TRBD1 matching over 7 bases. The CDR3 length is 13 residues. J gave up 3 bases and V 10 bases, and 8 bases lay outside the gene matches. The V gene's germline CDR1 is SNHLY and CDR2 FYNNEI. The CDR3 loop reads CANYRGPEETQYF. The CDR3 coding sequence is TGTGCCAATTACAGGGGACCAGAAGAGACCCAGTACTTC.

CDR3 protein: CASSTGLAGAETQYF. CDR3 sequence (DNA): TGTGCCAGCAGTACGGGACTAGCGGGAGCTGAGACCCAGTACTTC. The chain combines TRBV6-6 with TRBJ2-5; 14 bases fit TRBD2. The germline V gene encodes CDR1 MNHNY and CDR2 SVGAGI (reference sequence). There are 15 residues in the CDR3. Trimming removed 5 bases from V and 5 bases from J; junction bases left unmatched: 4.

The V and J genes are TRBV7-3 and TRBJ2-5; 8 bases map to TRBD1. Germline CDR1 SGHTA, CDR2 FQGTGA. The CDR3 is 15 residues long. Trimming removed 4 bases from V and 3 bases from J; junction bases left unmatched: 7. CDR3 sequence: CASSSPTDREETQYF. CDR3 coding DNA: TGTGCCAGCAGCTCACCGACGGACAGGGAAGAGACCCAGTACTTC.

CDR3 DNA sequence: TGTGCCAGCACGGCAGAGGCTAACTATGGCTACACCTTC. It specifies CASTAEANYGYTF. This sequence joins TRBV2 and TRBJ1-2; D remains unclear. V dropped 7 bases and J dropped 0 bases, with 9 bases sitting between them. CDR1 and CDR2 (germline): SNHLY, FYNNEI. This CDR3 contains 13 residues.

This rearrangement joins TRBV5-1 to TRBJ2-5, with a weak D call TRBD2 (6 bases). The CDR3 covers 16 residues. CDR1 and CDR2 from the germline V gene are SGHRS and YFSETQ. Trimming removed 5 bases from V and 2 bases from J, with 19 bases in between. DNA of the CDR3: TGCGCCAGCAGAAGTGTCCCCACGGCGGGGCAAGAGACCCAGTACTTC. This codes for CASRSVPTAGQETQYF.

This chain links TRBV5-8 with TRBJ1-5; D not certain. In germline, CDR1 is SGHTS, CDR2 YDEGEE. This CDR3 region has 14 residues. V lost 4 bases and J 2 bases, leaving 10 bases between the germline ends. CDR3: CASSHAVGNQPQHF. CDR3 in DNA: TGTGCCAGCAGCCACGCGGTAGGCAATCAGCCCCAGCATTTT. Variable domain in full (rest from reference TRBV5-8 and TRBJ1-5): EAGVTQSPTHLIKTRGQQATLRCSPISGHTSVYWYQQALGLGLQFLLWYDEGEERNRGNFPPRFSGRQFPNYSSELNVNALELEDSALYLCASSHAVGNQPQHFGDGTRLSIL.

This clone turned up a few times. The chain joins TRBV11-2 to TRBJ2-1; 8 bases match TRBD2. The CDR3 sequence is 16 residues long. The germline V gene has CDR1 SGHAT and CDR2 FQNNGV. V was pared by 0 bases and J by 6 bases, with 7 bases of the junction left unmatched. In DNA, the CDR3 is TGTGCCAGCAGCTTAGAGTACGGGACTAGTGGCAATGAGCAGTTCTTC. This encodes CASSLEYGTSGNEQFF.

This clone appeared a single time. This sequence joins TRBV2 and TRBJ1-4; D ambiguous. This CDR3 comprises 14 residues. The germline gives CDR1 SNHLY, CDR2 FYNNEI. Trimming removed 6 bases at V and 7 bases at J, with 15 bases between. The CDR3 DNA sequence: TGTGCCAGCAGGGAGGCTACGGAGGGTGAAAAACTGTTTTTT. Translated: CASREATEGEKLFF.